This T cell receptor (beta chain) comes out of a study of chemoradiotherapy in HPV16-positive cancers. Study background: A couple of HPV16-positive patients' cells yielded candidate HPV-specific clones and common motifs.

Germline loops: CDR1 SGHVS, CDR2 FQNEAQ. V shed 0 bases and J shed 13 bases, with 13 bases lying between them. The CDR3 spans 13 residues. Sequenced by immunoSEQ multiplex PCR; TCRdb stores in-frame clones only, minus some. The table lists more than 5,500 clones, over 70% of them singletons, with roughly a sixth in the top ten. The receptor was isolated from a human donor with HPV-associated anogenital cancer. Sample collection was performed from a patient who underwent chemoradiotherapy. The V call is TRBV7-8, the J call TRBJ2-1; no clear D. The CDR3 DNA is TGTGCCAGCAGCTTAGCCCCCGGACCCCGACAGTTCTTC. It specifies CASSLAPGPRQFF.